This paragraph reports one TCR beta chain. The antigen remains undetermined. The time point was: pre-treatment baseline. Disease control meant complete response, partial response or stable disease at 12 weeks. The sample comes from a study of blood T cell dynamics during melanoma immunotherapy. For the study at large: Patients with metastatic melanoma got pembrolizumab or nivolumab-ipilimumab as first-line care. Notes on the study in general: At W3, later disease-control patients showed bifurcated PBMC repertoire changes, unlike progressors.

This CDR3 region has 12 residues. Trimming removed 7 bases at V and 5 bases at J, with 11 bases between. The germline V gene has CDR1 MDHEN and CDR2 SYDVKM. Each bulk PBMC sample had roughly 400 ng DNA loaded. Only in-frame clones appear in the TCRdb table, and some are missing; sequencing was by immunoSEQ multiplex PCR. The sample has about 8,500 clones, more than 65% seen once. The starting material was blood, obtained from a patient treated with checkpoint blockade. The V and J genes are TRBV28 and TRBJ2-5; D remains unclear. The receptor was isolated from a human donor with melanoma. The CDR3 sequence: CASNSGGETQYF. The CDR3 DNA reads TGTGCCAGCAATTCGGGTGGCGAGACCCAGTACTTC.